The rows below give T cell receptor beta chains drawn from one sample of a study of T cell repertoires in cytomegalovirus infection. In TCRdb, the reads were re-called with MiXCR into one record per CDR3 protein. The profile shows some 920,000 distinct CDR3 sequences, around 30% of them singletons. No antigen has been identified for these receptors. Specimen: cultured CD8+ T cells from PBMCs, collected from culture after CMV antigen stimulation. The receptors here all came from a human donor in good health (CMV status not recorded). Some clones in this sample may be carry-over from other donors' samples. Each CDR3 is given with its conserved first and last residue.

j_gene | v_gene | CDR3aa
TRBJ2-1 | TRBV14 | CASSPVAGGHNEQFF
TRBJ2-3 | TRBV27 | CASSFSPDDTQYF
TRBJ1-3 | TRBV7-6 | CASGATGAGNTIFF
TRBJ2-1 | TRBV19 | CASSPLLSSYNEQFF
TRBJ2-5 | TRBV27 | CASSLGEDQETQYF
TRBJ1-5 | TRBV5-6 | CASSLYLRINQPQHF
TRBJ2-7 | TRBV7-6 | CASSLAMATSYEQYF
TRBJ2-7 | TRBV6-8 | CASSTGMWGEQYF
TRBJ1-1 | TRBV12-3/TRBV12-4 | CASSLDRPITEAFF
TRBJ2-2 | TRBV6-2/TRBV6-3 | CASSYSPWELFF
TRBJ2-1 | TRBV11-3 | CASSARGKDYNEQFF
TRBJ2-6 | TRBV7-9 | CASSLGKPGRGDSGANVLTF
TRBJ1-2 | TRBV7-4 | CASSLGGAAYPANYGYTF
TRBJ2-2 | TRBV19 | CASFRVYTGELFF
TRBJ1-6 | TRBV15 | CATSQPWTGGSSPLHF
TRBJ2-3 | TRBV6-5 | CASSYSGGGITDTQYF
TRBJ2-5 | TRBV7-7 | CASSLVAGFQETQYF
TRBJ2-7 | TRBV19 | CASSIIRGVSYEQYF
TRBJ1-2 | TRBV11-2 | CASSLAGSPLAYGYTF
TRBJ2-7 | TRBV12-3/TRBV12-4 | CASKPGQGTYEQYF
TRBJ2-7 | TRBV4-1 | CASSQDQVSYEQYF
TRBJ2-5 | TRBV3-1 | CASSQWTSGGGETQYF
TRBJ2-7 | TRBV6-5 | CASSSQIRQGASYEQYF
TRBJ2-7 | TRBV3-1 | CASSQASPEYYEQYF
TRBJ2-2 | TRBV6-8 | CASTFSGGAWTGELFF
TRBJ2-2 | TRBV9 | CASSVGDRGNWELFF
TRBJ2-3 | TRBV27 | CASIQRGATDTQYF
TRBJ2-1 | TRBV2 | CASSERNPGDEQFF
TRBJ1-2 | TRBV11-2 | CASTSVGTPINYGYTF
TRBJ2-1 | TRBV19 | CASSSGLAGGRVNEQFF
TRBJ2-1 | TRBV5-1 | CASSPPTNEQFF
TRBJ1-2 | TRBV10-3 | CATPDNLYGYTF
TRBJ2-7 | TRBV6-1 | CASSEARRQFYEQYF
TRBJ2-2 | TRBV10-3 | CAIREGADRGITGELFF
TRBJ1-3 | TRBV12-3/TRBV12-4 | CASSFRENTIYF
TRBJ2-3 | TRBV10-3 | CAISEADTQYF
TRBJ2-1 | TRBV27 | CASSMWGVLYNEQFF
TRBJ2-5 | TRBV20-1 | CSARSDWDRETQYF
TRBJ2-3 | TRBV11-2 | CASSWRGRGGPDTQYF
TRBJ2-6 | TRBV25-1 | CASSKKFSGANVLTF
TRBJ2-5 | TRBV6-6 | CASSYVTDQETQYF
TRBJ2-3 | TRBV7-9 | CASSSLNRDYPTDTQYF
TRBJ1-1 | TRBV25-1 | CASSGREGQNTEAFF
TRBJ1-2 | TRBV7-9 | CASSLGTGVEYGYTF
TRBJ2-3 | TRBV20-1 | CSVTTPGDTQYF
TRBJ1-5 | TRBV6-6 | CASSYLPGQNNQPQHF
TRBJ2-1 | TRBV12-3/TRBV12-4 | CASRTGAAYEQFF
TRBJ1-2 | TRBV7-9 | CASSLVGQDYGYTF
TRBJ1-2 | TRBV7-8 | CASSGGQGATYGYTF
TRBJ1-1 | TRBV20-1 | CSALIQGLAFF
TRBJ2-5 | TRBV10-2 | CASSRSGGERETQYF
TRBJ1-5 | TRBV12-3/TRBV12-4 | CASSSGTGGINQPQHF
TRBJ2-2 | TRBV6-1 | CASSELAGELFF
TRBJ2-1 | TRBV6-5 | CASSKNAASGGYNEQFF
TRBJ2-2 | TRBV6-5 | CASSYTRQGVVGTGELFF
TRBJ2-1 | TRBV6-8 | CASRPRDINEQFF
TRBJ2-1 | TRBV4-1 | CAVSSYSEQFF